This TCR beta chain was recovered during a study of blood T cell repertoires in COVID-19. Overall study context: Spain, Italy and the United States supplied samples that represented acute and convalescent COVID-19. T cells, B-cell-depleted T cells, or PBMCs supplied cDNA or gDNA.

Trimming left V 4 bases short and J 0 bases short, with 7 bases between. This CDR3 comprises 14 residues. Germline V gene sequence: CDR1 SGHRS, CDR2 YFSETQ. How the authors handled the data: It was from reference gene primer amplification that nucleated cell counts were estimated. Some clones are missing from TCRdb's copy, which holds only in-frame ones; the method was immunoSEQ multiplex PCR. V and J calls and clone size are copied from that table; D and trimming were computed from the DNA. The sample includes around 290,000 clones, about 89% seen only once; the top ten take around 4.4%. The sample comprised peripheral blood. This chain connects TRBV5-1 to TRBJ2-2; D gene uncertain. The sequence was obtained from a middle-aged man with acute or convalescent COVID-19. The CDR3 DNA is TGCGCCAGCAGCCGGTTAGCGAACACCGGGGAGCTGTTTTTT. Translating gives CASSRLANTGELFF.